This TCR beta chain was identified during a study of identical twins. Germline V CDR1 and CDR2: ENHRY, SYGVKD. The CDR3 consists of 12 residues. The V and J ends lost 4 bases and 4 bases respectively, with 5 bases between them. TCRdb recomputed calls from the 5' RACE reads with MiXCR, one row per CDR3 protein. There are about 190,000 distinct CDR3 sequences in the sample; around 15% occur only once, and around two fifths lies in the top ten. This clonotype was counted a few times. These same records also appear under a second study, on T cells expressing NK-cell markers. That work states: Eight donors were sequenced, seven testing HCMV-seropositive and one testing seronegative. One observes that, in several donors, these clonotypes were also the leading ones within the CD3+CD56-NKG2C+ fraction.

The sequence was collected from a woman between 18 and 29 years old in good health. The gene calls are TRBV10-3 and TRBJ2-1; D remains ambiguous. Source material: CD8+ T cells sorted from blood. The CDR3 loop is CAISAAYNEQFF. For the CDR3, the DNA is TGTGCCATCAGTGCCGCGTACAATGAGCAGTTCTTC.